This is a list of T cell receptor beta chains from one sample in a study of blood T cell repertoires in COVID-19. Clones were sequenced by immunoSEQ multiplex PCR, and TCRdb holds only the in-frame ones, with some missing. The profile shows 70,000 or so clones, around 79% of them singletons. The sample comprised peripheral blood. These receptors all stem from a woman in her seventies with acute or convalescent COVID-19. Each CDR3 is given with its conserved first and last residue. The D gene is left open where the match is weak. A clone size is listed for some rows: how often the clone was seen (once, few, many), or a class if it is expanded.

V gene: TRBV5-1; D gene: TRBD1; clone size: .; J gene: TRBJ1-1; CDR3 DNA: TGCGCCAGCAGCCCGGGACAGGGGGCGCGGAACACTGAAGCTTTCTTT; CDR3 protein: CASSPGQGARNTEAFF
V gene: TRBV7-3; D gene: .; clone size: .; J gene: TRBJ1-3; CDR3 DNA: TGTGCCAGCAGCCAAACAGGCTCTGGAAACACCATATATTTT; CDR3 protein: CASSQTGSGNTIYF
V gene: TRBV27; D gene: .; clone size: few; J gene: TRBJ2-3; CDR3 DNA: TGTGCCAGCAGTCCGCGGTTAGCAGGGGGCACAGATACGCAGTATTTT; CDR3 protein: CASSPRLAGGTDTQYF
V gene: TRBV6-5; D gene: .; clone size: .; J gene: TRBJ1-1; CDR3 DNA: TGTGCCAGCAGCCAGAGAGGTGACACTGAAGCTTTCTTT; CDR3 protein: CASSQRGDTEAFF
V gene: TRBV2; D gene: .; clone size: .; J gene: TRBJ1-3; CDR3 DNA: TGTGCCAGCGGAGGAACAGGGACGAGCTCTGGAAACACCATATATTTT; CDR3 protein: CASGGTGTSSGNTIYF
V gene: TRBV2; D gene: TRBD1; clone size: .; J gene: TRBJ1-4; CDR3 DNA: TGTGCCAGCAGTGCCTTAAACCGGGACAGGGCTAATGAAAAACTGTTTTTT; CDR3 protein: CASSALNRDRANEKLFF
V gene: TRBV19; D gene: .; clone size: .; J gene: TRBJ2-7; CDR3 DNA: TGTGCCAGTAGTCAGGGTTACGAGCAGTACTTC; CDR3 protein: CASSQGYEQYF
V gene: TRBV28; D gene: .; clone size: .; J gene: TRBJ1-1; CDR3 DNA: TGTGCCAGCAGTCCAGACTCGACTGAAGCTTTCTTT; CDR3 protein: CASSPDSTEAFF
V gene: TRBV5-4; D gene: .; clone size: .; J gene: TRBJ1-6; CDR3 DNA: TGTGCCAGCACGGCTGGGGCTAATAATTCACCCCTCCACTTT; CDR3 protein: CASTAGANNSPLHF
V gene: TRBV5-1; D gene: TRBD1; clone size: .; J gene: TRBJ1-2; CDR3 DNA: TGCGCCAGCAGCTTGTCGCCCCAGGGGGGAGGCAACACCTTC; CDR3 protein: CASSLSPQGGGNTF
V gene: TRBV6-5; D gene: .; clone size: few; J gene: TRBJ1-5; CDR3 DNA: TGTGCCAGCAGTTATACCAGGGATAGCAATCAGCCCCAGCATTTT; CDR3 protein: CASSYTRDSNQPQHF
V gene: TRBV5-8; D gene: .; clone size: once; J gene: TRBJ1-1; CDR3 DNA: TGTGCCAGCTCGAGGAACACTGAAGCTTTCTTT; CDR3 protein: CASSRNTEAFF
V gene: TRBV2; D gene: TRBD1; clone size: once; J gene: TRBJ1-2; CDR3 DNA: TGTGCCAGCAGTGGTACAGGGGGCTTCTATGGCTACACCTTC; CDR3 protein: CASSGTGGFYGYTF
V gene: TRBV30; D gene: .; clone size: .; J gene: TRBJ2-3; CDR3 DNA: TGTGCCTGGGAAAAGGGGACACAAACGCAGTATTTT; CDR3 protein: CAWEKGTQTQYF
V gene: TRBV9; D gene: TRBD1; clone size: .; J gene: TRBJ2-7; CDR3 DNA: TGTGCCAGCAGCGTAGGAGGTGGGACAGGGCCCTACGAGCAGTACTTC; CDR3 protein: CASSVGGGTGPYEQYF
V gene: TRBV28; D gene: .; clone size: .; J gene: TRBJ1-5; CDR3 DNA: TGTGCCAGCACCAAGGGGGTACTCAATCAGCCCCAGCATTTT; CDR3 protein: CASTKGVLNQPQHF
V gene: TRBV24-1; D gene: .; clone size: .; J gene: TRBJ2-7; CDR3 DNA: TGTGCCACCAGTCCTCGCGGCGGTGCTCCCTACGAGCAGTACTTC; CDR3 protein: CATSPRGGAPYEQYF
V gene: TRBV30; D gene: TRBD1; clone size: .; J gene: TRBJ1-3; CDR3 DNA: TGTGCCTGGAGTGCAGGGACAGCAAACACCATATATTTT; CDR3 protein: CAWSAGTANTIYF
V gene: TRBV5-1; D gene: .; clone size: few; J gene: TRBJ2-5; CDR3 DNA: TGCGCCAGCAGCTTGGAGACCAACGGGGAGACCCAGTACTTC; CDR3 protein: CASSLETNGETQYF
V gene: TRBV7-2; D gene: TRBD1; clone size: .; J gene: TRBJ2-2; CDR3 DNA: TGTGCCAGCAGCTTAGGACAGGGGGATGTCGGGGAGCTGTTTTTT; CDR3 protein: CASSLGQGDVGELFF
V gene: TRBV5-6; D gene: .; clone size: .; J gene: TRBJ1-2; CDR3 DNA: TGTGCCAGCACCCCAGAGGAGGGACCCCATGGCTACACCTTC; CDR3 protein: CASTPEEGPHGYTF
V gene: TRBV7-2; D gene: TRBD2; clone size: .; J gene: TRBJ2-7; CDR3 DNA: TGTGCCAGCAGCTCTCGGGCGGGGGGCGCTTACGAGCAGTACTTC; CDR3 protein: CASSSRAGGAYEQYF
V gene: TRBV19; D gene: .; clone size: .; J gene: TRBJ1-5; CDR3 DNA: TGTGCCAGTAGTTCCACGGAGCCCCAGCATTTT; CDR3 protein: CASSSTEPQHF
V gene: TRBV6-5; D gene: .; clone size: few; J gene: TRBJ1-3; CDR3 DNA: TGTGCCAGCGGGAGGGTTACTGGAAACACCATATATTTT; CDR3 protein: CASGRVTGNTIYF
V gene: TRBV28; D gene: TRBD1; clone size: .; J gene: TRBJ1-1; CDR3 DNA: TGTGCCAGCAGTTCGGGACAGGGTTCGGCCACTGAAGCTTTCTTT; CDR3 protein: CASSSGQGSATEAFF
V gene: TRBV18; D gene: .; clone size: few; J gene: TRBJ1-4; CDR3 DNA: TGTGCCAGCTCACCACTCAGGGTGAATGAAAAACTGTTTTTT; CDR3 protein: CASSPLRVNEKLFF
V gene: TRBV5-5; D gene: TRBD1; clone size: .; J gene: TRBJ1-2; CDR3 DNA: TGTGCCAGCACCAAACCCGGGACAGGGGGCCACAGGGGCTACACCTTC; CDR3 protein: CASTKPGTGGHRGYTF
V gene: TRBV30; D gene: TRBD1; clone size: .; J gene: TRBJ1-6; CDR3 DNA: TGTGCCTGGGCCGGGACAGCAAATTCACCCCTCCACTTT; CDR3 protein: CAWAGTANSPLHF
V gene: TRBV6-4; D gene: .; clone size: once; J gene: TRBJ1-4; CDR3 DNA: TGTGCCAGCAGTGACCGTCCCCTTGAGGGAACTAATGAAAAACTGTTTTTT; CDR3 protein: CASSDRPLEGTNEKLFF
V gene: TRBV5-1; D gene: .; clone size: once; J gene: TRBJ1-2; CDR3 DNA: TGCGCCAGCAGCTTGACTGATAACTATGGCTACACCTTC; CDR3 protein: CASSLTDNYGYTF
V gene: TRBV27; D gene: .; clone size: once; J gene: TRBJ1-2; CDR3 DNA: TGTGCCAGCAGCGCCTTACAGGGAACCTATGGCTACACCTTC; CDR3 protein: CASSALQGTYGYTF
V gene: TRBV27; D gene: .; clone size: many; J gene: TRBJ1-5; CDR3 DNA: TGTGCCCAAATTGTGTTAGTAGACAATCAGCCCCAGCATTTT; CDR3 protein: CAQIVLVDNQPQHF
V gene: TRBV7-2; D gene: TRBD2; clone size: .; J gene: TRBJ2-1; CDR3 DNA: TGTGCCAGCAGCTTAGGGGGGGGTGAGCAGTTCTTC; CDR3 protein: CASSLGGGEQFF
V gene: TRBV7-2; D gene: TRBD2; clone size: once; J gene: TRBJ2-7; CDR3 DNA: TGTGCCAGCAGAGGGGATAGCGGGGGCGTAAGGCAGTACTTC; CDR3 protein: CASRGDSGGVRQYF
V gene: TRBV28; D gene: TRBD2; clone size: .; J gene: TRBJ2-1; CDR3 DNA: TGTGCCAGCAGAGGGACTAGCGGGAGCGTGGAGCAGTTCTTC; CDR3 protein: CASRGTSGSVEQFF
V gene: TRBV29-1; D gene: .; clone size: .; J gene: TRBJ1-2; CDR3 DNA: TGCAGCGTTGTCCTCCGGGACAATAGAGGCTACACCTTC; CDR3 protein: CSVVLRDNRGYTF
V gene: TRBV12-5; D gene: TRBD1; clone size: .; J gene: TRBJ2-7; CDR3 DNA: TGTGCTAGTGGGAAGGGACAGCCAGGCTCCTACGAGCAGTACTTC; CDR3 protein: CASGKGQPGSYEQYF
V gene: TRBV6-2/TRBV6-3; D gene: .; clone size: .; J gene: TRBJ1-2; CDR3 DNA: TGTGCCAGCAGTTACTCTACGCAGAACTATGGCTACACCTTC; CDR3 protein: CASSYSTQNYGYTF
V gene: TRBV2; D gene: .; clone size: .; J gene: TRBJ1-2; CDR3 DNA: TGTGCCAGCAGGTTGAGGGTGCATGGCTACACCTTC; CDR3 protein: CASRLRVHGYTF
V gene: TRBV27; D gene: TRBD1; clone size: .; J gene: TRBJ1-1; CDR3 DNA: TGTGCCAGCAGTCGGCCAACACAACAGGGGCTGAACACTGAAGCTTTCTTT; CDR3 protein: CASSRPTQQGLNTEAFF
V gene: TRBV5-4; D gene: .; clone size: .; J gene: TRBJ1-6; CDR3 DNA: TGTGCCAGCAGCGGGAGGCAGGGAACGAATTCACCCCTCCACTTT; CDR3 protein: CASSGRQGTNSPLHF
V gene: TRBV3-1/TRBV3-2; D gene: .; clone size: .; J gene: TRBJ1-5; CDR3 DNA: TGTGCCAGCAGCCCCTCGGGGAATAGCAATCAGCCCCAGCATTTT; CDR3 protein: CASSPSGNSNQPQHF
V gene: TRBV11-2; D gene: .; clone size: .; J gene: TRBJ2-7; CDR3 DNA: TGTGCCAGCAGCCCCCCGGCCGGGTTCTCCTACGAGCAGTACTTC; CDR3 protein: CASSPPAGFSYEQYF
V gene: TRBV7-9; D gene: .; clone size: .; J gene: TRBJ2-2; CDR3 DNA: TGTGCCAGCAGCCCCACCCCCCCTAGAGATAACACCGGGGAGCTGTTTTTT; CDR3 protein: CASSPTPPRDNTGELFF
V gene: TRBV19; D gene: .; clone size: .; J gene: TRBJ2-7; CDR3 DNA: TGTGCCAGTAGGGGGGGACTGTACGAGCAGTACTTC; CDR3 protein: CASRGGLYEQYF
V gene: TRBV19; D gene: .; clone size: .; J gene: TRBJ2-1; CDR3 DNA: TGTGCCAGTAGTATAAGGAGCTTTGAGCAGTTCTTC; CDR3 protein: CASSIRSFEQFF
V gene: TRBV7-9; D gene: .; clone size: .; J gene: TRBJ2-7; CDR3 DNA: TGTGCCAGCGCGAGCTCCTACGAGCAGTACTTC; CDR3 protein: CASASSYEQYF
V gene: TRBV10-3; D gene: TRBD1; clone size: .; J gene: TRBJ1-2; CDR3 DNA: TGTGCCATCAGTGAGTACGGGGACAGGGATGGCTACACCTTC; CDR3 protein: CAISEYGDRDGYTF
V gene: TRBV6-1; D gene: TRBD1; clone size: .; J gene: TRBJ2-5; CDR3 DNA: TGTGCCAGCAGTGACCGGACAGGTCTAGAGACCCAGTACTTC; CDR3 protein: CASSDRTGLETQYF
V gene: TRBV19; D gene: .; clone size: .; J gene: TRBJ1-1; CDR3 DNA: TGTGCCAGTATGGACATGGTCACTGAAGCTTTCTTT; CDR3 protein: CASMDMVTEAFF
V gene: TRBV19; D gene: .; clone size: .; J gene: TRBJ1-6; CDR3 DNA: TGTGCCACCAAGTCGCAAACAGGGCAATCACCCCTCCACTTT; CDR3 protein: CATKSQTGQSPLHF
V gene: TRBV24-1; D gene: .; clone size: .; J gene: TRBJ2-2; CDR3 DNA: TGTGCCACCAGTGATTTGGACTTAAACACCGGGGAGCTGTTTTTT; CDR3 protein: CATSDLDLNTGELFF
V gene: TRBV5-8; D gene: .; clone size: .; J gene: TRBJ1-4; CDR3 DNA: TGTGCCAGCAGCCCGCGGGTTGGGGGCTTTGCAACTAATGAAAAACTGTTTTTT; CDR3 protein: CASSPRVGGFATNEKLFF